These T cell receptor beta chains were read from a single sample in a study of cytomegalovirus exposure and HLA in healthy donors. Some clones are missing from TCRdb's copy, which holds only in-frame ones; the method was immunoSEQ multiplex PCR. The sample gives some 110,000 clones, roughly 74% of which show up once; around 4.2% is in the top ten. The material sequenced was PBMCs. These receptor sequences come from a woman aged 45-65 years in good health and CMV-seropositive. Each CDR3 is given with its conserved first and last residue. The D gene is left open where the match is weak. A row's size may be missing; if present it is once, few, many or a size class.

clone_size	d_call	j_call	v_call	cdr3_aa	cdr3_nt
once	.	TRBJ1-3	TRBV19	CASIRTGGSKTRRNTIYF	TGTGCCAGTATTAGGACGGGAGGGAGTAAGACCCGTCGAAACACCATATATTTT
few	TRBD1	TRBJ2-1	TRBV10-1	CASSDWGQGENEQFF	TGCGCCAGCAGTGACTGGGGACAGGGTGAAAATGAGCAGTTCTTC
.	.	TRBJ2-3	TRBV6-1	CASSDFVRDTQYF	TGTGCCAGCAGTGATTTCGTCAGAGATACGCAGTATTTT
.	TRBD1	TRBJ1-5	TRBV18	CASSLDRYSNQPQHF	TGTGCCAGCTCACTGGACAGGTATAGCAATCAGCCCCAGCATTTT
.	TRBD2	TRBJ2-1	TRBV5-5	CASSRLAGGDTEQFF	TGTGCCAGCAGCCGCCTAGCGGGGGGGGACACTGAGCAGTTCTTC
.	TRBD2	TRBJ2-3	TRBV6-4	CASSNGGGAGDTQYF	TGTGCCAGCAGTAACGGCGGGGGGGCGGGCGATACGCAGTATTTT
.	.	TRBJ1-4	TRBV28	CASSFGGEEVEKLFF	TGTGCCAGCAGTTTCGGAGGGGAGGAGGTTGAAAAACTGTTTTTT
.	.	TRBJ2-5	TRBV5-4	CASSSGDQETQYF	TGTGCCAGCAGCTCAGGGGACCAAGAGACCCAGTACTTC
.	TRBD1	TRBJ1-4	TRBV28	CASREAGGRVGEKLFF	TGTGCCAGCAGGGAGGCAGGGGGACGGGTGGGGGAAAAACTGTTTTTT
.	.	TRBJ2-7	TRBV1	CTSSQGESDEQYF	TGCACCAGCAGCCAAGGGGAGAGCGACGAGCAGTACTTC
.	.	TRBJ1-4	TRBV5-4	CASSFPNAGDEKLFF	TGTGCCAGCAGCTTTCCAAATGCAGGGGATGAAAAACTGTTTTTT
.	.	TRBJ2-7	TRBV7-9	CASSEGATTYEQYF	TGTGCCAGCAGTGAAGGGGCGACAACCTACGAGCAGTACTTC
.	.	TRBJ1-2	TRBV14	CASSQDLAGWSGYTF	TGTGCCAGCAGCCAAGATTTGGCAGGGTGGAGTGGCTACACCTTC
.	.	TRBJ1-5	TRBV27	CASSLWSDQPQHF	TGTGCCAGCAGTTTATGGAGCGATCAGCCCCAGCATTTT
.	TRBD2	TRBJ2-1	TRBV5-1	CASSNRLAGEGNEQFF	TGCGCCAGCAGCAACCGACTAGCGGGGGAGGGCAATGAGCAGTTCTTC
.	.	TRBJ1-1	TRBV6-1	CASSEGTAGTRTEAFF	TGTGCCAGCAGTGAAGGGACGGCAGGGACAAGGACTGAAGCTTTCTTT
.	.	TRBJ1-4	TRBV28	CASSLGGLGEKLFF	TGTGCCAGCAGTTTAGGAGGGCTCGGTGAAAAACTGTTTTTT
.	TRBD2	TRBJ2-7	TRBV7-9	CASSPPIAGGLDEQYF	TGTGCCAGCAGCCCTCCTATAGCGGGGGGGCTGGACGAGCAGTACTTC
once	TRBD1	TRBJ1-5	TRBV2	CASREQGIEPQHF	TGTGCCAGCAGGGAACAGGGGATCGAGCCCCAGCATTTT
.	TRBD1	TRBJ2-1	TRBV7-2	CASSASLRDRGWFF	TGTGCCAGCAGCGCAAGCCTCCGGGACAGGGGATGGTTCTTC
few	TRBD2	TRBJ2-7	TRBV7-6	CASSRLAGIEQYF	TGTGCCAGCAGTAGACTAGCAGGGATCGAGCAGTACTTC
few	.	TRBJ1-5	TRBV19	CASSSVLAGNQPQHF	TGTGCCAGTAGCAGCGTTTTGGCAGGCAATCAGCCCCAGCATTTT
once	TRBD1	TRBJ1-2	TRBV28	CASSFPGQGSGYTF	TGTGCCAGCAGTTTCCCGGGACAGGGGTCCGGCTACACCTTC
.	.	TRBJ2-7	TRBV7-9	CSSSLAGQTSSYEQYF	TGTTCCAGCAGCTTAGCCGGACAGACGAGCTCCTACGAGCAGTACTTC
few	.	TRBJ2-3	TRBV7-2	CASSFDRQDTQYF	TGTGCCAGCAGCTTCGACCGACAAGATACGCAGTATTTT
.	TRBD1	TRBJ1-6	TRBV6-5	CASSPRTGGSSPLHF	TGTGCCAGCAGTCCCCGGACAGGGGGGAGTTCACCCCTCCACTTT
.	TRBD1	TRBJ1-2	TRBV2	CASRGQYEPGYTF	TGTGCCAGTCGGGGACAGTACGAGCCTGGCTACACCTTC
.	.	TRBJ2-7	TRBV10-2	CASITTAECYEQYF	TGCGCCAGCATTACGACAGCCGAATGCTACGAGCAGTACTTC
.	.	TRBJ1-5	TRBV12-5	CASGFRAEQPQHF	TGTGCTAGTGGTTTCAGGGCCGAACAGCCCCAGCATTTT
.	TRBD2	TRBJ2-1	TRBV10-3	CAISGAGAPLFNEQFF	TGTGCCATATCGGGAGCGGGGGCCCCCCTATTCAATGAGCAGTTCTTC
.	.	TRBJ2-2	TRBV19	CASIRTYPTGELFF	TGTGCCAGTATTCGGACTTACCCCACCGGGGAGCTGTTTTTT
once	.	TRBJ1-6	TRBV5-8	CASSGPSGSSYNSPLHF	TGTGCCAGCAGCGGGCCCAGCGGGAGCTCCTATAATTCACCCCTCCACTTT
.	TRBD1	TRBJ1-1	TRBV6-1	CASSWGTGGRAFF	TGTGCCAGCAGTTGGGGGACAGGGGGCAGAGCTTTCTTT
.	.	TRBJ1-2	TRBV9	CASSVSFGTKYTGYTF	TGTGCCAGCAGCGTATCTTTTGGGACAAAATATACCGGCTACACCTTC
few	TRBD2	TRBJ2-1	TRBV2	CASGLERGWEQFF	TGTGCCAGCGGACTTGAGCGGGGTTGGGAGCAGTTCTTC
.	.	TRBJ1-4	TRBV4-3	CASSQDASMLGEKLFF	TGCGCCAGCAGCCAAGATGCTTCTATGCTTGGTGAAAAACTGTTTTTT
.	.	TRBJ1-6	TRBV10-1	CATSPGASSPLHF	TGCGCCACCAGCCCAGGGGCGTCTTCACCCCTCCACTTT
.	TRBD1	TRBJ2-5	TRBV11-2	CASSLGTGFVETQYF	TGTGCCAGCAGCCTTGGGACAGGGTTTGTGGAGACCCAGTACTTC
.	TRBD1	TRBJ1-4	TRBV7-9	CASSLEGQYNEKLFF	TGTGCCAGCAGCTTAGAGGGACAGTATAATGAAAAACTGTTTTTT
few	.	TRBJ1-2	TRBV5-1	CASSLGQVGGYTF	TGCGCCAGCAGCTTGGGACAGGTGGGCGGCTACACCTTC
few	TRBD1	TRBJ1-6	TRBV7-6	CASSRQGNNSPLHF	TGTGCCAGCAGCCGACAGGGAAATAATTCACCCCTCCACTTT
once	.	TRBJ1-6	TRBV6-5	CASSYSSLGGNSPLHF	TGTGCCAGCAGTTACTCGAGTCTGGGGGGTAATTCACCCCTCCACTTT
.	.	TRBJ2-6	TRBV30	CAWVGANVLTF	TGTGCCTGGGTAGGGGCCAACGTCCTGACTTTC
.	.	TRBJ2-5	TRBV7-3	CASSLGQGQTQYF	TGTGCCAGCAGCTTAGGGCAGGGCCAGACCCAGTACTTC
.	TRBD2	TRBJ2-1	TRBV6-5	CASSSGGPSSYNEQFF	TGTGCCAGCAGTTCGGGGGGACCGAGCTCCTACAATGAGCAGTTCTTC
.	TRBD1	TRBJ2-1	TRBV27	CASSSGQVYNEQFF	TGTGCCAGCAGTTCGGGACAGGTATACAATGAGCAGTTCTTC
once	.	TRBJ2-5	TRBV5-4	CASSFRADQETQYF	TGTGCCAGCAGCTTTAGAGCCGATCAAGAGACCCAGTACTTC
.	TRBD1	TRBJ1-2	TRBV10-3	CAITGGGDRRYGYTF	TGTGCCATCACCGGAGGGGGCGACAGGCGCTATGGCTACACCTTC
.	.	TRBJ1-2	TRBV19	CASSIDAVSQGNYGYTF	TGTGCCAGTAGTATAGACGCGGTTTCGCAGGGCAACTATGGCTACACCTTC